This T cell receptor beta chain is drawn from a study of T-cell reconstitution after alpha-beta-depleted transplantation in children (TCRdb year 2016). General notes on the study: The study quantitatively tracked T-cell immune reconstitution after TCRalphabeta/CD19-depleted allogeneic hematopoietic cell transplantation in children using TCR repertoire profiling.

Trimming accounts for 0 bases at V and 4 bases at J, while the number of junction bases matched to no gene is 6. The CDR3 goes from the cysteine to the phenylalanine over 15 residues. Only the CDR3 portion is preserved as DNA: 45 bases, with reading frame beginning at the first base. CDR1 SGDLS and CDR2 YYNGEE are derived from the germline V gene. Worth noting for this clonotype: What this receptor recognizes is not known. No per-base quality is available; no much larger clone lies one base away.

Library preparation used PCR. TCRdb shows the sequencer as Illumina HiSeq 2500. TCR libraries were prepared with molecular barcoding, using unique molecular identifiers to normalize TCRbeta repertoire quantification. TCRdb passed the public sequencing reads through fastp at Q25 and MiXCR, retaining productive beta sequences. Each record represents a unique CDR3 protein, reported with the most common genes and DNA among its rows. The sample table shows about 340,000 distinct CDR3 sequences, and about an eighth are seen once. The leading ten clones occupy around 4.5% of the sample. This receptor was taken from a human donor who donated a stem cell graft to a child with Fanconi anemia. The source material was PBMCs, sampled from the stem cell graft. The sequence joins TRBV9 to TRBJ2-7; TRBD1 lines up with 8 middle nucleotides. The CDR3 reads as follows: CASSVAAGGYYEQYF. The DNA reads as follows: TGTGCCAGCAGCGTAGCGGCAGGGGGCTATTACGAGCAGTACTTC.